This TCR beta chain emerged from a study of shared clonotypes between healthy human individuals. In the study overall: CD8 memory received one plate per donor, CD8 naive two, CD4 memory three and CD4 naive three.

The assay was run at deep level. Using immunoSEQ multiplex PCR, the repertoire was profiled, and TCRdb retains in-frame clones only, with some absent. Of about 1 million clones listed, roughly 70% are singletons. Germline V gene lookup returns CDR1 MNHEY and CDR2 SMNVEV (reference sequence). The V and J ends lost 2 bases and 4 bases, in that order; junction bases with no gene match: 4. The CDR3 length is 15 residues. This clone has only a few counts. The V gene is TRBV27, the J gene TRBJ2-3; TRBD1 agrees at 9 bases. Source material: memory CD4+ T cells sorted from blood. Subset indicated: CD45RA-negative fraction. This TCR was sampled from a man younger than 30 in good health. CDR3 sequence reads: CASSLGTGKADTQYF. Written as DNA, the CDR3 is TGTGCCAGCAGTTTAGGGACAGGGAAGGCAGATACGCAGTATTTT.